These T cell receptor beta chains were read from a single sample in a study of cytomegalovirus exposure and HLA in healthy donors. Assay: immunoSEQ multiplex PCR; the TCRdb copy retains only in-frame clones and omits some. In the table there are under 150,000 clones, over 75% of which are singletons. Sequenced material: PBMCs. The receptors were sampled from a woman aged 30 to 39 in good health and CMV-seropositive. The CDR3 runs from the conserved cysteine through the conserved F or W.

15	TRBV19	CASSTGGQGPYEQYF
15	TRBV19	CASSTTSSYNSPLHF
15	TRBV7-7	CASSLTAGGGGTQYF
15	TRBV19	CASRRQGSRNTEAFF
16	TRBV10-3	CAISESDTRGNQPQHF
15	TRBV30	CAWSVGSGGPKRWYF
14	TRBV29-1	CSVRDRDYDSPLHF
17	TRBV4-1	CASSPRQARGNSYEQYF
15	TRBV13	CASIRSQNRGDTQYF
15	TRBV19	CASMTERLGTGELFF
17	TRBV4-2	CASSQIIAGGSNNEQFF
13	TRBV5-4	CASSFGGRDTQYF
13	TRBV2	CASSGGTVYGYTF
12	TRBV14	CASSQLSYEQYF
13	TRBV9	CASSAEQGEKLFF
17	TRBV5-1	CASSWGLAGPTRHTQYF
12	TRBV7-9	CSSSSVRNTQYF
12	TRBV11-2	CASEAYRAGYTF
14	TRBV5-4	CASGAGPGANVLTF
12	TRBV10-3	CAITSGAIEQYF
17	TRBV5-1	CASSLESDTSSGNTIYF
14	TRBV25-1	CASSPGATNEKLFF
12	TRBV21-1	CASSNPGETQYF
16	TRBV9	CASSKGLAGGEETQYF
16	TRBV15	CATSKRGLAGLNEQFF
14	TRBV18	CASSPGRVPGEQYF
16	TRBV12-5	CASGPGQGRGKNIQYF
14	TRBV7-9	CASSYDGMNTEAFF
14	TRBV13	CASSLGQGYSPLHF
15	TRBV30	CAWSPRQVSFQPQHF
15	TRBV11-2	CASSLTGLTTDTQYF
13	TRBV14	CASSQILQGVAFF
15	TRBV5-6	CASSSLTGWDTEAFF
16	TRBV11-3	CASSLGPSDSTDTQYF
14	TRBV19	CATRLGGVNTEAFF
16	TRBV7-9	CSSSFRTFEYQETQYF
14	TRBV6-5	CASSGGRHTDGYTF
12	TRBV11-3	CASSLLADEAFF
17	TRBV27	CASSLSLMSGGRYEQYF
16	TRBV10-1	CASRHTSGTGRGEQYF
14	TRBV6-5	CASRQTGVNQPQHF
15	TRBV5-5	CASSRDVGLTTEAFF
16	TRBV6-6	CASSRVTGGEYAEAFF
14	TRBV6-5	CASTSTGTLYGYTF
15	TRBV18	CASSGPGLARNEQFF
13	TRBV9	CASQGGGSYGYTF
12	TRBV29-1	CSVRGSGPGYTF
17	TRBV30	CPVDVVGRGVRSQPQHF
17	TRBV13	CASSRYSLGGTNTEAFF
16	TRBV11-3	CASSPRDLAATGELFF
13	TRBV9	CASSEGTSGEQFF
16	TRBV27	CASSSRLQRGGEKLFF